The 4 T cell receptor beta chains below were found in one sample sequenced in a study of T cells in Graves' hyperthyroidism and ophthalmopathy. RNA transcripts served as the template for amplifying TCR beta CDR3 regions. Initially, a first-round RT-PCR of the TCR CDR3 employed the HTBI primer set. In TCRdb, the multiplex PCR reads were re-called with MiXCR into one record per CDR3 protein. The sample holds some 530,000 distinct CDR3 sequences, around a fifth seen once. The sample consisted of blood. The receptors were sampled from an older woman with Graves' ophthalmopathy.

The chain combines TRBV9 with TRBJ1-2; D is perhaps TRBD1 (5 bases). The CDR3 is made up of 15 amino acids. Between the trimmed V and J ends, which lost 3 bases and 4 bases, there was a span of 16 bases. Germline V CDR1 and CDR2: SGDLS, YYNGEE. CDR3 DNA: TGTGCCAGCAGCGCCTATGACAGTGAAATCTATGGCTACACCTTC. Translated, it gives CASSAYDSEIYGYTF.

The chain combines TRBV27 with TRBJ2-5; 7 bases line up with TRBD1. V was pared by 1 base and J by 5 bases, with 1 base of the junction left unmatched. The germline V gene has CDR1 MNHEY and CDR2 SMNVEV (reference sequence). The CDR3 runs 13 residues. The CDR3 DNA reads TGTGCCAGCAGTTTATTCAGGGGGGAGACCCAGTACTTC. Its protein product is CASSLFRGETQYF.

For the CDR3, the DNA is TGCAGTGCTTCAGGGTATCGGACAGATACGCAGTATTTT. Translating it yields CSASGYRTDTQYF. The chain is built from TRBV20-1 and TRBJ2-3; a weak D match, TRBD1 (5 bases). CDR1 and CDR2 (germline): DFQATT, SNEGSKA (reference sequence). This CDR3 has 13 amino acids. With 5 bases removed from V and 3 bases from J, the gap between germline ends came to 12 bases.

In this sample, this clonotype turned up a few times. The CDR3 sequence: CSARLVTNTGELFF. The DNA for the CDR3 is TGCAGCGCCCGACTAGTTACCAACACCGGGGAGCTGTTTTTT. V is TRBV29-1 and J is TRBJ2-2, with a possible D match to TRBD2 (6 bases). Trimming pared 7 bases from V and 2 bases from J, leaving 14 bases between. The CDR3 is 14 amino acids. CDR1 is SQVTM, CDR2 ANQGSEA, per germline.